This is a list of T cell receptor beta chains from one sample in a study of human T cells and chemical hapten exposure. TCRdb used MiXCR to reprocess the RACE reads, holding one entry per CDR3 protein. The repertoire holds about 350,000 distinct CDR3 sequences, about 6.9% seen once, with about 6% in the top ten. Here the sequenced sample was whole blood, taken in connection with sensitization to the hapten diphenylcyclopropenone (DPC). The receptors were gathered from a woman aged 18-29 years with alopecia areata. Some clones in this sample may be carry-over from other donors' samples. Both conserved end residues are part of each CDR3. A D gene is named only where the DNA matches it firmly. Size tells how often a clone was seen (once, few, many) or the class of an expanded clone, and some rows leave it out.

j_call clone_size d_call v_call cdr3_aa cdr3_nt
TRBJ1-6 many - TRBV4-3 CASSQIQGGRSPLHF TGCGCCAGCAGCCAGATACAGGGAGGGCGGTCACCCCTCCACTTT
TRBJ2-4 few TRBD1 TRBV7-9 CASNNRGEAKNIQYF TGTGCCAGCAACAACAGGGGCGAAGCCAAAAACATTCAGTACTTC
TRBJ2-7 - - TRBV20-1 CSASPRSSYEQYF TGCAGTGCTAGCCCCCGGAGCTCCTACGAGCAGTACTTC
TRBJ2-5 - - TRBV5-1 CASSPAGSLKTQYF TGCGCCAGCAGCCCGGCTGGTAGTCTAAAGACCCAGTACTTC
TRBJ1-2 many - TRBV6-5 CASSYSPDLNGYTF TGTGCCAGCAGTTACTCGCCTGATTTAAATGGCTACACCTTC
TRBJ2-6 many - TRBV10-1 CATLRGANVLTF TGCGCCACCCTCCGGGGGGCCAACGTCCTGACTTTC
TRBJ1-2 many TRBD1 TRBV7-3 CASSSTQGADGYTF TGTGCCAGCAGCTCAACACAGGGGGCCGATGGCTACACCTTC
TRBJ2-5 - - TRBV6-2/TRBV6-3 CASSRAPGTQYF TGTGCCAGCAGTCGCGCTCCCGGGACCCAGTACTTC
TRBJ2-5 - - TRBV5-1 CASSLRGGGETQYF TGCGCCAGCAGCCTACGCGGGGGCGGAGAGACCCAGTACTTC
TRBJ1-6 many - TRBV7-2 CASSLADRSPLHF TGTGCCAGCAGCTTAGCGGACCGTTCACCCCTCCACTTT
TRBJ2-7 few TRBD1 TRBV5-6 CASSMGQHYEQYF TGTGCCAGCAGCATGGGACAGCACTACGAGCAGTACTTC
TRBJ1-3 few TRBD1 TRBV18 CASSPGTDPGNTIYF TGTGCCAGCTCACCCGGGACAGATCCTGGAAACACCATATATTTT
TRBJ2-3 - - TRBV9 CASSPGSTSTDTQYF TGTGCCAGCAGCCCCGGGTCCACCAGCACAGATACGCAGTATTTT
TRBJ1-5 many TRBD1 TRBV7-2 CASSLVGGGDQPQHF TGTGCCAGCAGCTTAGTAGGAGGGGGCGACCAGCCCCAGCATTTT
TRBJ2-3 - - TRBV7-2 CASSRGGVSTDKQYF TGTGCCAGCAGCCGCGGTGGGGTTAGCACAGATAAGCAGTATTTT
TRBJ2-7 many - TRBV29-1 CSVEEPVGTEQYF TGCAGCGTTGAAGAGCCCGTTGGGACAGAGCAGTACTTC
TRBJ1-5 few - TRBV2 CASRAGASQPQHF TGTGCCAGCAGGGCAGGGGCGAGCCAGCCCCAGCATTTT